This record looks at one TCR beta chain sequence and its context. Its specificity is unknown. The time point is: cycle 4 day 1 (C4D1), after five to seven weeks of nivolumab. Every one of the patients relapsed after autologous stem cell transplantation (brentuximab vedotin exposure was variable). The record originates from a study of PD-1 blockade in classical Hodgkin lymphoma. General observations from the study: Patients who initiated nivolumab within 1 year of ASCT were excluded. Complete responders showed a baseline diversity that resembled the diversity of newly diagnosed patients.

Clones were sequenced by immunoSEQ multiplex PCR, and TCRdb holds only the in-frame ones, with some missing. Here the sample spans about 90,000 clones, 90% being singletons. With 0 bases removed from V and 5 bases from J, the gap between germline ends came to 7 bases. This CDR3 region has 13 residues. Germline lookup yields CDR1 LNHDA and CDR2 SQIVND (reference sequence). The chain uses TRBV19 and TRBJ1-2; unclear D gene. The receptor was isolated from a human donor with classical Hodgkin lymphoma. Source: peripheral blood mononuclear cells (PBMCs), taken before the fourth cycle of nivolumab. The CDR3 sequence is CASSIDHRYGYTF. DNA of the CDR3: TGTGCCAGTAGTATAGATCACCGGTATGGCTACACCTTC.